One sample yielded the 2 T cell receptor beta chains listed below, sequenced in a study of T-cell reconstitution after alpha-beta-depleted transplantation in children. Unique molecular identifiers featured in how the TCRbeta library was prepared. TCRdb re-called the PCR reads with MiXCR, one entry per CDR3 protein. The data show approximately 500,000 distinct CDR3 sequences, about 10% seen once. Source: PBMCs, taken before TCRalphabeta/CD19-depleted stem cell transplant. The receptors were gathered from a child aged 2 to 9 with inherited bone marrow failure, due to receive a stem cell transplant.

This clonotype was detected ten times or more. The V call is TRBV20-1, the J call TRBJ2-3; perhaps TRBD2 as D (7 bases). CDR1 is DFQATT, CDR2 SNEGSKA, per germline (reference sequence). This CDR3 region has 15 residues. V was pared by 1 base and J by 2 bases, with 13 bases between. The CDR3, as DNA: TGCAGTGCTAGAGGGGGGCTAGCGGACACAGATACGCAGTATTTT. Protein sequence: CSARGGLADTDTQYF.

This clonotype was seen many times. The chain has TRBV10-2 and TRBJ2-1; 8 bases are a match to TRBD2. This CDR3 comprises 16 residues. V trimming: 0 bases; J trimming: 10 bases; junction bases outside the gene matches: 11. Germline-derived CDR1 and CDR2 are WSHSY and SAAADI. The CDR3 DNA sequence: TGCGCCAGCAGTGAGTCAACGGGAGGGCCCTTAGGAGAGCAGTTCTTC. As protein: CASSESTGGPLGEQFF.